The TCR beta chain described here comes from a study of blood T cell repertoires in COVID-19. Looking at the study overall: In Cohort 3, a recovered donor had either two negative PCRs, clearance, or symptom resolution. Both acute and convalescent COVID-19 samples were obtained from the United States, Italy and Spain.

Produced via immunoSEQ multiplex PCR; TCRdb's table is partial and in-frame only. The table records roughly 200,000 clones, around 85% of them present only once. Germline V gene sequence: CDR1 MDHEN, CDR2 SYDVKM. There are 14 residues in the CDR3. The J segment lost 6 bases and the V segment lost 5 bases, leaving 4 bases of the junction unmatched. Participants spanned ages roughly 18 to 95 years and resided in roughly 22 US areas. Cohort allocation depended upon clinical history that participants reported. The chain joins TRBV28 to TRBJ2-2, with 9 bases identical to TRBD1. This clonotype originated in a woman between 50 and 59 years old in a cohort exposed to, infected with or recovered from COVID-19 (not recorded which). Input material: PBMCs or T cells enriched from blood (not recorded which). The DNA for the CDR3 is TGTGCCAGCAGTCCCTGGACAGGGGCCGGGGAGCTGTTTTTT. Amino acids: CASSPWTGAGELFF.